A single TCR beta chain is shown here with its context. Compared with the rest of its sample, this clone is medium-sized (0.01 to 0.1%). Its antigen has not been determined. Per-base qualities were not stored, and no clone one base away is much larger. The immunoSEQ Assay was used to sequence TCR beta CDR3 regions from DNA. On the study's bioinformatics: To compute T cell density, TCR beta template counts were normalized to usable DNA, which was estimated by amplifying housekeeping genes. Richness was estimated using the preseqR package, with extrapolation to 400,000 templates for PBMC samples and to 120,000 templates for tissue samples. Clonality was defined by subtracting Pielou's evenness from one. Differential abundance testing on productive amino-acid clonotypes, with a minimum total count of 5 and an alpha of 0.1, was used to identify tissue-enriched TCRs. The Jaccard Index and the Morisita Overlap Index were used to measure repertoire overlap between compartments. GLIPH grouped TCR beta CDR3s together with public tetramer-defined viral CDR3s, and a viral motif had to include at least three viral sequences and also show V-gene enrichment. In its TCRdb copy, this immuneACCESS table keeps in-frame sequences only and misses some clones. Where compared with another copy, unresolved V genes explain less than half of these, and the others have no known cause. Clonal size and the V and J genes are those of that table, whereas D and trimming came from the DNA. The sample yields over a thousand clones; around 22% were counted once. Clones ranked in the top ten supply approximately 36% of the sample.

Uninvolved adjacent lung was taken at least 2 cm from the tumor margin and confirmed free of atypia by two independent pathologists. At diagnosis, tumor, uninvolved tumor-adjacent lung and peripheral blood were collected and then preserved as a mix of FFPE and fresh-frozen material. The sample comes from a study of T cells in localized non-small cell lung cancer (dated by TCRdb to 2020 to 2021). Some background on the complete study: Comparing tumors with uninvolved tumor-adjacent lungs, the study looked at the T cell repertoires of hundreds of patients with early-stage NSCLC. The mean age of the NSCLC patients was under 70 years, with fewer than 150 men and about a hundred women. The cohort was made up of fewer than 250 treatment-naive NSCLC patients whose localized lung tumors had been resected.

The investigation overall reported the following: A median of about 53 of the top 100 tumor clones were detected in paired uninvolved adjacent lung, and 28 of these tumor clones were also found among the top 100 clones of the paired uninvolved adjacent lung. Because multi-region tumor sequencing was not done, intratumor heterogeneity could not be ruled out. Uninvolved tumor-adjacent lung showed the highest T cell clonality, higher than tumor, which suggests more focused antigenic responses in the uninvolved tumor-adjacent lung. Longer overall survival was associated with higher T cell density in blood, whereas shorter survival was associated with higher clonality in adjacent lung. Because the study design was exploratory, TCR variables were selected using unadjusted p-values without false-discovery rate correction.

Based on the germline V gene, the CDR1 and CDR2 sequences are SGDLS and YYNGEE. Trimming takes 0 bases off V and 5 bases off J; junction bases not matched to a gene: 4. Taken from cysteine to phenylalanine, the CDR3 has 14 residues. Only the CDR3 DNA stays, 42 bases, in frame from base 1. The source material was normal lung tissue next to the tumor, sampled before any cancer treatment. This TCR came from a man aged 40 to 70 with stage I lung adenocarcinoma. This chain is built from TRBV9 and TRBJ1-2; TRBD1 aligns with 7 central bases. The CDR3 region: CASSVEGQTYGYTF. The sequenced DNA is TGTGCCAGCAGCGTAGAGGGACAGACGTATGGCTACACCTTC. When the CDR3 is completed using the reference TRBV9 and TRBJ1-2 genes on either side, the full variable domain is DSGVTQTPKHLITATGQRVTLRCSPRSGDLSVYWYQQSLDQGLQFLIQYYNGEERAKGNILERFSAQQFPDLHSELNLSSLELGDSALYFCASSVEGQTYGYTFGSGTRLTVV.